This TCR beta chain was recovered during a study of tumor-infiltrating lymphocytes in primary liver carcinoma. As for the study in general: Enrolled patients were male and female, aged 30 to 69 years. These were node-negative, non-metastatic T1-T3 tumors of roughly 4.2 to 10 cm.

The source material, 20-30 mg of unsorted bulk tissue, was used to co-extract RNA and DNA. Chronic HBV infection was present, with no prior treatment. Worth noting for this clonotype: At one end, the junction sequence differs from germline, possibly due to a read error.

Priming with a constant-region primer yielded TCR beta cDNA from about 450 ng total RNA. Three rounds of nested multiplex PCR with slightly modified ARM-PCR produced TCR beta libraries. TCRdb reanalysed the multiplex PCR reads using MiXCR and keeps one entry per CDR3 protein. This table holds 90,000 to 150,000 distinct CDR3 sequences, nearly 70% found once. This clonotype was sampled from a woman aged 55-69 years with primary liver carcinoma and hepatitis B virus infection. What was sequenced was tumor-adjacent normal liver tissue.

The CDR3 DNA follows: TGTGCCAGGAGCTTAGGCGGGGACACTCGATACGAGCAGTACTTC. Encoded protein: CARSLGGDTRYEQYF. The V and J genes are TRBV11-1 and TRBJ2-7; D tentatively fits TRBD1 or TRBD2 (6 bases each). This CDR3 has 15 amino acids. Germline V gene sequence: CDR1 SGHAT, CDR2 FQDESV (reference sequence).